This T cell receptor (beta chain) appears in the sequencing data of a study of T-cell reconstitution after alpha-beta-depleted transplantation in children. This clonotype was detected many times. V lost 5 bases and J 5 bases, leaving 16 bases between the germline ends. CDR1 and CDR2 from the germline V gene are DFQATT and SNEGSKA (reference sequence). This CDR3 is 14 amino acids long. TCRbeta library preparation incorporated unique molecular identifiers. Via MiXCR, TCRdb re-called the PCR reads, giving one row per CDR3 protein. Here the sample spans some 75,000 distinct CDR3 sequences, about 6.7% being singletons.

This sequence originates from a human donor who donated a stem cell graft to a child with acute lymphoblastic leukemia. The starting material was PBMCs from the stem cell graft donor, obtained from the stem cell graft. The V call is TRBV20-1, the J call TRBJ1-5, with D possibly TRBD1 on 5 matching bases. As DNA, the CDR3 is TGCAGTGCTCCGTTCCGGGGGACGGATCAGCCCCAGCATTTT. As protein: CSAPFRGTDQPQHF.